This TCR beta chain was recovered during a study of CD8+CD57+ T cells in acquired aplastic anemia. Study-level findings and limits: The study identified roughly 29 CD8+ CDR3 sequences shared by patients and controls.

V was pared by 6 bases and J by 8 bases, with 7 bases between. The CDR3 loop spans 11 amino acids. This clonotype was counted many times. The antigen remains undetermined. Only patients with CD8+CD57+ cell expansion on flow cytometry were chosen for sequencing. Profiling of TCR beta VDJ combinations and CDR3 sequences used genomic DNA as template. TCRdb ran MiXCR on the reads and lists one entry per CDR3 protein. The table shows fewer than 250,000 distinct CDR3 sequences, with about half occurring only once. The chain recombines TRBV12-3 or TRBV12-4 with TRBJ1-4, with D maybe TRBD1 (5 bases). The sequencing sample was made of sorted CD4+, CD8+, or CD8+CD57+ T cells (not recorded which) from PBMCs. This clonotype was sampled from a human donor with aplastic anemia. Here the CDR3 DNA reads TGTGCCAGCAGACGGACAGAAAAACTGTTTTTT. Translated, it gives CASRRTEKLFF.